This TCR beta chain was sequenced for a study of shared clonotypes between healthy human individuals. Study outcomes and limitations: Incompleteness in sorted-subset sequencing, despite large depth, was shown by rarefaction.

In regard to this clone: Its target is unknown.

Positively selected for CCR7, the CD45RO-negative cells used as naive CD8 cells excluded terminally differentiated effector memory CD45RA+ cells. V was clipped by 5 bases and J by 6 bases, with 17 bases between them. Germline V gives CDR1 SNHLY, CDR2 FYNNEI. The CDR3 consists of 14 residues. The table came from immunoSEQ multiplex PCR; TCRdb's copy has only in-frame clones and leaves some out. The sample has about 2.1 million clones, about 93% seen once; the top ten hold under 2%. This chain uses TRBV2 with TRBJ2-7, with unresolved D. Material: naive CD8+ T cells from PBMCs. The source is a man aged 18 to 29 in good health. Some clones in this sample may be carry-over from other donors' samples. CDR3 amino acids: CASSTLVIPIEQYF. The CDR3, as DNA: TGTGCCAGCAGTACCCTAGTAATCCCCATCGAGCAGTACTTC.